These T cell receptor beta chains were read from a single sample in a study of tumor and adjacent non-tumor tissue in lung cancer. TCRdb used MiXCR to reprocess the multiplex PCR reads, holding one entry per CDR3 protein. The sample has under 150,000 distinct CDR3 sequences, approximately 66% seen once. Sequencing was carried out using lung tumor tissue. The source of these receptors is a man aged 55 to 70 with small cell lung cancer. The CDR3 runs from the conserved cysteine through the conserved F or W. The D gene is left open where the match is weak. Size values are once, few and many counts, or a class for expanded clones, and some rows have none.

>TRBJ1-3|-|-|TRBV12-3/TRBV12-4
TGTGCCAGCAGGATAGACGGCCGCTCTGGAAACACCATATATTTT
CASRIDGRSGNTIYF
>TRBJ2-1|-|-|TRBV10-1
TGCGCCAGCAGCTACGACGGATTTGAGCAGTTCTTC
CASSYDGFEQFF
>TRBJ1-1|-|-|TRBV11-2
TGTGCCAGCAGCTTGAAGACTGAAGCTTTATTT
CASSLKTEALF
>TRBJ1-2|-|-|TRBV5-1
TGCGCCAGCAGCTTGTATCCCAGTAACTATGGCTACACATTC
CASSLYPSNYGYTF
>TRBJ2-5|-|many|TRBV29-1
TGCAGCGTTGAAGATCTTACGAGGGCGGGCGAGACCCAGTACTTC
CSVEDLTRAGETQYF
>TRBJ2-2|-|-|TRBV20-1
TGCAGTGTTGGAGAATACAGGACAAGGAACACCTGGGAGCTGTTTTTT
CSVGEYRTRNTWELFF
>TRBJ1-2|TRBD1|-|TRBV10-2
TGCGCCAGCATACCGGGACAGAACTATGGCTACACCTTC
CASIPGQNYGYTF
>TRBJ2-1|-|-|TRBV11-2
TGCGCCAGCACACAATTCGGGGTAACCTACAATGAGCAGCTCTTC
CASTQFGVTYNEQLF
>TRBJ2-5|-|-|TRBV11-3
TGTGCCAGCAGATCTGCGAGCAATCGGTTCGGGAGCCAGTACTTC
CASRSASNRFGSQYF
>TRBJ2-5|TRBD1|-|TRBV11-2
TGTACCAGCAGCTCTTACAGGGGGGCAGTGAAAGAGACCCAGTACTTC
CTSSSYRGAVKETQYF
>TRBJ2-6|-|-|TRBV7-8
TGTGCCAGCAGCCCGCTTGCTCTCTCTGGGACCAACGTCCTGACTTTC
CASSPLALSGTNVLTF
>TRBJ2-3|TRBD2|many|TRBV12-3/TRBV12-4
TGTGCCAGCAGTCACCGACTAGCGGGAGGGCCTGGCACAGATACGCAGTATTTT
CASSHRLAGGPGTDTQYF
>TRBJ2-4|-|-|TRBV25-1
TGTGCCACCAGTGAAGTTGGGGGTCTCAAAAACATTCAGTACTTC
CATSEVGGLKNIQYF
>TRBJ2-3|TRBD2|-|TRBV29-1
TGCAGCGATGCCTGGGGACTAGGGGGACCAGATACGCAGTATTTT
CSDAWGLGGPDTQYF
>TRBJ1-3|-|many|TRBV20-1
TGCAGTGCTAGAGTGTTGAACACCATATATTTT
CSARVLNTIYF
>TRBJ1-1|-|-|TRBV12-3/TRBV12-4
TGTGCCAGCATGATCAGGGTGGGCATTGAAGCTTTCTTT
CASMIRVGIEAFF